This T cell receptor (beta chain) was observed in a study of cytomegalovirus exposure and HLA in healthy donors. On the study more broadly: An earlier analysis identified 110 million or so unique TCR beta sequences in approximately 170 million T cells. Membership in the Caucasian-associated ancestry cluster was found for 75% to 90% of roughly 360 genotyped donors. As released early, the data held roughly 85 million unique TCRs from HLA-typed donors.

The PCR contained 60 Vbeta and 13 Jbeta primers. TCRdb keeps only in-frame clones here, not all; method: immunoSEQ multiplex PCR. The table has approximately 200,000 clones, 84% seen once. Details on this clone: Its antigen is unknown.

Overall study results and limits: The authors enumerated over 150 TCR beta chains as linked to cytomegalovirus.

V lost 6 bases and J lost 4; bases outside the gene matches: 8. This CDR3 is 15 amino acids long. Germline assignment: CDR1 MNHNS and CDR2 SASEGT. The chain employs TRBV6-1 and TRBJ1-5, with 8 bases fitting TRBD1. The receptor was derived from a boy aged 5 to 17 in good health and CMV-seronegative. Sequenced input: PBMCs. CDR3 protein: CASSEQTGGNQPQHF. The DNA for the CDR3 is TGTGCCAGCAGCGAACAAACAGGGGGGAATCAGCCCCAGCATTTT.